This TCR beta chain was profiled in a study of Ad26.COV2.S vaccination and SARS-CoV-2 variants. At the level of the study: Intramuscular Ad26.COV2.S at 5x10^10 or 1x10^11 viral particles.

Indicated treatment: about 20 received Ad26.COV2.S at low or high dose, single or two shots; 5 received placebo; per-sample allocation not given. Following the first vaccine or placebo injection, samples were taken on day 63. Spike of the Wuhan-strain SARS-CoV-2 was expressed by an Ad26 vector, which formed the vaccine. Sequenced by immunoSEQ multiplex PCR; TCRdb stores in-frame clones only, minus some. The table lists some 480,000 clones, approximately 90% of them singletons. V gave up 1 base and J gave up 5 bases, with 8 bases separating them. This CDR3 is built from 14 residues. Looked up from germline, CDR1 is MNHEY and CDR2 is SMNVEV (reference sequence).

This clonotype was sampled from a person between 18 and 65 years old who received the Ad26.COV2.S COVID-19 vaccine or a placebo. The chain has TRBV27 and TRBJ1-4, with D unclear. Sample: peripheral blood, taken in a trial of Ad26.COV2.S vaccine versus placebo. The CDR3 DNA reads TGTGCCAGCAGTTTATTTGGGAGAAATGAAAAACTGTTTTTT. Translated: CASSLFGRNEKLFF.